Below, 7 T cell receptor beta chains from the same sample are listed, as sequenced in a study of OX40 agonist ivuxolimab in advanced cancers. The library was built by means of the immunoSEQ multiplex PCR assay. TCRdb provides this immuneACCESS table in a form limited to in-frame rearrangements. Some clones are lacking; in checked studies, under half of them reflect an unresolved V gene, and why the rest are absent is not known. The sample data list some 74,000 clones, and about 85% of these were observed just once. The ten largest clones take up around 0.5% of the sample. The material sequenced was CD4+ or CD8+ T cells sorted from blood, taken in a trial of the OX40 agonist ivuxolimab. These receptors all come from an adult with an advanced solid tumor such as melanoma, head and neck, liver or kidney cancer.

The chain joins TRBV28 to TRBJ2-5; D might be TRBD1 or TRBD2, each matching 6 bases. The CDR3 extends over 15 amino acids. Germline assignment: CDR1 MDHEN and CDR2 SYDVKM. Trimming pared 3 bases from V and 5 bases from J, leaving 16 bases between. The CDR3 sequence: CASSFESGAGETQYF. The CDR3 DNA sequence: TGTGCCAGCAGTTTTGAGTCAGGGGCGGGGGAGACCCAGTACTTC.

The chain carries TRBV5-8 and TRBJ1-4; no definite D call. This CDR3 region has 15 residues. V was clipped by 0 bases and J by 4 bases, with 10 bases between them. Germline V CDR1 and CDR2: SGHTS, YDEGEE. The CDR3: CASSLALVVNEKLFF. The CDR3, as DNA: TGTGCCAGCAGCTTGGCCCTGGTAGTTAATGAAAAACTGTTTTTT.

The chain combines TRBV5-1 with TRBJ1-2; TRBD1 is a possible D gene (5 bases). V lost 4 bases, J lost 0 bases, and 13 bases lay in between. CDR3 size: 15 residues. Germline lookup yields CDR1 SGHRS and CDR2 YFSETQ. In DNA, the CDR3 is TGCGCCAGCAGCCCGGGGACCGCTGCTAACTATGGCTACACCTTC. It specifies CASSPGTAANYGYTF.

This chain connects TRBV21-1 to TRBJ2-1; TRBD2, the table's D call, was not compared with the DNA. TRBV21-1 is designated a pseudogene. The CDR3 has 15 residues. CDR3: CARGTSGSFYNEQFF. The CDR3 DNA reads as TGTGCGAGGGGGACTAGCGGGAGTTTCTACAATGAGCAGTTCTTC.

This sequence joins TRBV29-1 and TRBJ2-2; 8 positions agree with TRBD2. Germline V gene data show CDR1 as SQVTM and CDR2 as ANQGSEA. V lost 5 bases to trimming and J lost 0 bases; unmatched junction nucleotides: 5. The CDR3 consists of 15 residues. CDR3 protein: CSVRLAPTNTGELFF. Written as DNA, the CDR3 is TGCAGCGTTCGACTAGCGCCCACGAACACCGGGGAGCTGTTTTTT.

This clone occurred a few times. The V and J genes are TRBV5-4 and TRBJ1-3, with 9 nucleotides matching TRBD1. This CDR3 contains 16 residues. V lost 3 bases to trimming and J lost 3 bases; unmatched junction nucleotides: 7. Germline lookup yields CDR1 SGHNT and CDR2 YYREEE (reference sequence). The CDR3: CASSSQGARYGNTIYF. CDR3 coding DNA: TGTGCCAGCAGCTCACAGGGGGCCAGATATGGAAACACCATATATTTT.

The chain joins TRBV18 to TRBJ2-7; no firm D call. Germline loops: CDR1 KGHSH, CDR2 LQKENI. This CDR3 is 15 amino acids long. V lost 6 bases, J lost 0 bases, and 15 bases lay in between. The CDR3 loop is CASSVARPSSYEQYF. CDR3 in DNA: TGTGCCAGCTCGGTGGCCAGGCCCAGCTCCTACGAGCAGTACTTC.